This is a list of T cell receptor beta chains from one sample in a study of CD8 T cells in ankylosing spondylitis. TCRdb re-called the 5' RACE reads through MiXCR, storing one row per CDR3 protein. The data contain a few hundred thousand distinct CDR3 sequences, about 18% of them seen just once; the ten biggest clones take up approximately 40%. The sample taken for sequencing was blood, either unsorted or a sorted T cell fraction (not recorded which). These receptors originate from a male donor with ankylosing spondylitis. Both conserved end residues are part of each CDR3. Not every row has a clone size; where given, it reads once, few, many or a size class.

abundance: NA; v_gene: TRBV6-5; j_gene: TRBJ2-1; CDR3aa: CASSYGSHEQFF
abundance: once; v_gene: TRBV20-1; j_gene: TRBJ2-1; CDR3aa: CSARGLGIDEQFF
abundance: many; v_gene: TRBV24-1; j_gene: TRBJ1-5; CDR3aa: CATRTDSNQPQHF
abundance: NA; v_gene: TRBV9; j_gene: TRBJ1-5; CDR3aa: CASSADGDSNQPQHF
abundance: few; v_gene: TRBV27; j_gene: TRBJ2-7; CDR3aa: CASSLSLNDPYEQYF
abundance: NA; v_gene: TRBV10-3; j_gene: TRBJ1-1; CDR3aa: CAISDDLNTEAFF
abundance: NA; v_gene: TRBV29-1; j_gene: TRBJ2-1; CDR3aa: CSVDPIGHEQFF
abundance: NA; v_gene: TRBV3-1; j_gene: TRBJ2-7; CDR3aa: CASSQDSTYEQYF
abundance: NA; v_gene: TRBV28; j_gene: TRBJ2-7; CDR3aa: CASSSPRDRGNYEQYF
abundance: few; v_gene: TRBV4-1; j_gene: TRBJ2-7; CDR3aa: CASSQHFPASTSGSSYEQYF
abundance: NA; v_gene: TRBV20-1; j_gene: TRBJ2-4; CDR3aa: CSALQGNANIQYF
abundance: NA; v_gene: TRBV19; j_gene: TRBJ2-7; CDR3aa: CASRQGPSYEQYF
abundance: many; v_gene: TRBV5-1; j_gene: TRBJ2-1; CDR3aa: CASSPIEYNEQFF
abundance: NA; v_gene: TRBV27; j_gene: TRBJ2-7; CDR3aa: CASSLTGPGNEQYF
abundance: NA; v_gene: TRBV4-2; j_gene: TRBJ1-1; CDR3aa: CASSQDDSYTEAFF
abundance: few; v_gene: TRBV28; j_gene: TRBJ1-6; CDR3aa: CASSFSGGMEYSPLHF
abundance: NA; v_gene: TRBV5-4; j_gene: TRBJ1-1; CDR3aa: CASSFSGGNTEAFF
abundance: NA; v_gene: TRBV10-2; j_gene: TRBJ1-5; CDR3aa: CASSDQNQPQHF
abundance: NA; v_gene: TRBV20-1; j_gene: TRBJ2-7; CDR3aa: CSARGRWAQPYEQYF
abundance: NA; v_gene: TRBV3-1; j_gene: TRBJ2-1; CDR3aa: CASSLPWTSGDNEQFF
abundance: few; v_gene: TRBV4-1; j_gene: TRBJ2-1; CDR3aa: CASSQDTGVNEQFF
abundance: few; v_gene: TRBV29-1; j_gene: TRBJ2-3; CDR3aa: CSVAGDRESPTDTQYF
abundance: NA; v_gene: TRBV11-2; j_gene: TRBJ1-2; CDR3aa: CASSLLRAGEHYGYTF
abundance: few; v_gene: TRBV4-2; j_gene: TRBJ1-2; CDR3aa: CASSQDWARQGIYGYTF
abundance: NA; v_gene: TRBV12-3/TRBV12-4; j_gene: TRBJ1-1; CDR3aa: CASSRIEGAKSEAFF
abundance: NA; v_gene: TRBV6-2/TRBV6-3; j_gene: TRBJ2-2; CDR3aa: CASSYDPLAGGPHTGELFF
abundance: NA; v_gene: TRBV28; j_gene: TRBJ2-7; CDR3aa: CASSLLTGRVDEQYF
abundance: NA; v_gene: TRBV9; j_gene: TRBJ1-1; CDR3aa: CASSVGGHTEAFF
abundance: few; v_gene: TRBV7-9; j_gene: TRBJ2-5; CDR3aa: CASSVSGTKETQYF
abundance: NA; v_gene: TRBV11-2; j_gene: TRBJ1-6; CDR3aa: CASSLEAGQRDNSPLHF
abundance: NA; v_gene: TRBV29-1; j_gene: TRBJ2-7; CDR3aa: CSVVRVTGVYEQYF
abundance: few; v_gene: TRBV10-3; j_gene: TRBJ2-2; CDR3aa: CATLRDSLRGNTGELFF
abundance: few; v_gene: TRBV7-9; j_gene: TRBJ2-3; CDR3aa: CASSWTSGDTDTQYF
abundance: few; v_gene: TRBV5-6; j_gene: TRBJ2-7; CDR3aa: CASSLSQVIYEQYF
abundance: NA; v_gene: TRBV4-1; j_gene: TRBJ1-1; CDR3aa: CASSQEHPDTEAFF
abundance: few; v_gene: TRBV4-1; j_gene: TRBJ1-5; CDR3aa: CASSTAIEGQPQHF
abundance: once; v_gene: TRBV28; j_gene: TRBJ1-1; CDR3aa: CASNVQGYIGTEAFF
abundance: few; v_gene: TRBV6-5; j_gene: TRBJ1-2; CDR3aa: CASSSVHMSTYGYTF
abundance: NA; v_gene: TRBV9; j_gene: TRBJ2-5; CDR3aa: CASSVVRRRRQETQYF
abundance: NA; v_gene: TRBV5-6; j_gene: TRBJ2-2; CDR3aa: CASSLGGLNTGELFF
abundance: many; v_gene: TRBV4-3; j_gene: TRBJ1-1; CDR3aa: CASSHVRGTEAFF
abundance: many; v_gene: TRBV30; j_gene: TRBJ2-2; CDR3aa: CAWSAQGAHFGELFF
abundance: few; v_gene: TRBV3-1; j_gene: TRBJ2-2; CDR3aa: CASSPWASGTGELFF
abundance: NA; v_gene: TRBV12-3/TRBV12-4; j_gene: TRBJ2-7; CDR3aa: CASSFMSSGSHEQYF
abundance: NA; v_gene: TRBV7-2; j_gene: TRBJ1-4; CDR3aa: CASSLSGANEKLFF
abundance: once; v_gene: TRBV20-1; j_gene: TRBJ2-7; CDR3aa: CSALGDYHYEQYF
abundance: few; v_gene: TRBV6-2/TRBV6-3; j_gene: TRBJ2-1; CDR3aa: CASSSNRMGHNEQFF
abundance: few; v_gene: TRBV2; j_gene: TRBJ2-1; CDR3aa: CASSGRAGSYNEQFF
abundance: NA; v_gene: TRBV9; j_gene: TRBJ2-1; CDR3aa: CASSVVLRTGGNEQFF
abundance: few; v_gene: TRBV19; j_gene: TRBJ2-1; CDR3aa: CASGREGLFDEQFF
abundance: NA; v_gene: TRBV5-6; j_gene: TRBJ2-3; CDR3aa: CASSLASDTRLDTQYF